These 29 T cell receptor beta chains were sequenced from one sample in a study of blood T cell repertoires in COVID-19. Produced via immunoSEQ multiplex PCR; TCRdb's table is partial and in-frame only. Here the sample spans some 320,000 clones, approximately 91% being singletons. Source material: PBMCs or T cells enriched from blood (not recorded which). The receptor source for this set is a man aged 55 to 70 who had recovered from COVID-19.

A single count supports this clone. This chain links TRBV7-9 with TRBJ2-1, with TRBD1 as a possible D gene (6 bases). V lost 6 bases and J 7 bases, leaving 10 bases between the germline ends. CDR3 length: 12 amino acids. The germline CDR1 and CDR2 sequences are SEHNR and FQNEAQ (reference sequence). The CDR3 coding sequence is TGTGCCAGCAGACGACAGGAGAATGAGCAGTTCTTC. Protein sequence: CASRRQENEQFF.

This rearrangement joins TRBV2 to TRBJ1-2, with 8 bases aligning to TRBD1. The CDR3 contains 15 residues. The V gene's germline CDR1 is SNHLY and CDR2 FYNNEI. The J segment lost 8 bases and the V segment lost 0 bases, leaving 8 bases of the junction unmatched. CDR3 amino acids: CASSEAGQGLGGYTF. The CDR3 nucleotides are TGTGCCAGCAGTGAAGCTGGACAGGGTTTGGGGGGCTACACCTTC.

The rearrangement links TRBV28 to TRBJ1-2; no reliable D call. With 6 bases removed from V and 5 bases from J, the gap between germline ends came to 16 bases. Germline V CDR1 and CDR2: MDHEN, SYDVKM. The CDR3 covers 14 residues. This CDR3 reads CASSSTTAQYGYTF. The CDR3 region has the DNA TGTGCCAGCAGCTCTACTACTGCGCAGTATGGCTACACCTTC.

The rearrangement joins TRBV7-2 to TRBJ1-2, with TRBD1 identical over 7 bases. After removal of 6 bases from V and 3 bases from J, the junction contained 4 bases not matched to a gene. The length of the CDR3 is 13 residues. Germline assignment: CDR1 SGHTA and CDR2 FQGNSA. The DNA for the CDR3 is TGTGCCAGCAGTCTTGGACAGGACTATGGCTACACCTTC. It is translated as CASSLGQDYGYTF.

The rearrangement uses TRBV19 and TRBJ2-5; a possible D gene is TRBD1 (6 bases). The germline CDR1 and CDR2 sequences are LNHDA and SQIVND (reference sequence). The CDR3 is made up of 15 amino acids. Trimming shortened V by 5 bases and J by 9 bases, and 22 bases separated the two germline ends. CDR3 DNA sequence: TGTGCCAGTAGTCCCCATCAGGGGCAAGTCGGGTCCCAGTACTTC. Translation: CASSPHQGQVGSQYF. Using reference TRBV19 and TRBJ2-5 for the parts outside the CDR3, the full variable domain is DGGITQSPKYLFRKEGQNVTLSCEQNLNHDAMYWYRQDPGQGLRLIYYSQIVNDFQKGDIAEGYSVSREKKESFPLTVTSAQKNPTAFYLCASSPHQGQVGSQYFGPGTRLLVL.

The chain has TRBV19 and TRBJ2-7; 8 nucleotides match TRBD1. Germline V gives CDR1 LNHDA, CDR2 SQIVND (reference sequence). The CDR3 loop spans 13 amino acids. The V gene end was trimmed by 7 bases and the J gene end by 2 bases; junction bases not matched to a gene: 4. The CDR3 sequence is CASKGQEPYEQYF. CDR3 DNA sequence: TGTGCCAGTAAGGGACAGGAGCCCTACGAGCAGTACTTC. Combining the CDR3 with reference TRBV19 and TRBJ2-7 gives the whole variable domain DGGITQSPKYLFRKEGQNVTLSCEQNLNHDAMYWYRQDPGQGLRLIYYSQIVNDFQKGDIAEGYSVSREKKESFPLTVTSAQKNPTAFYLCASKGQEPYEQYFGPGTRLTVT.

The chain uses TRBV11-2 and TRBJ2-7; a possible D gene is TRBD1 (6 bases). CDR1 SGHAT and CDR2 FQNNGV come from the germline V gene. The V end was cut by 6 bases, the J end by 12 bases, with 15 bases between. The CDR3 runs to 11 residues. CDR3 nucleotides: TGTGCCAGCAGGGTAGACAGGTTTGTGTACTTC. Encoded protein: CASRVDRFVYF.

The chain joins TRBV7-3 to TRBJ2-1; 12 bases fit TRBD2. V was clipped by 5 bases and J by 6 bases; unmatched bases: 8. The CDR3 is 16 residues long. Germline V gene data show CDR1 as SGHTA and CDR2 as FQGTGA. CDR3 in amino acids: CASSATLAGGINEQFF. CDR3 nucleotide sequence: TGTGCCAGCAGCGCCACCCTAGCGGGAGGGATCAATGAGCAGTTCTTC.

The chain couples TRBV5-1 to TRBJ2-5; D might be TRBD2 (5 bases). Per the germline V gene, CDR1 is SGHRS and CDR2 is YFSETQ. This CDR3 comprises 14 residues. V lost 0 bases and J lost 10, with 16 bases in between. CDR3 amino acids: CASSLEQSEGVQYF. In DNA, the CDR3 is TGCGCCAGCAGCTTGGAGCAGTCCGAGGGAGTCCAGTACTTC.

The V call is TRBV9, the J call TRBJ2-7, with TRBD2 as a possible D gene (6 bases). Per the germline V gene, CDR1 is SGDLS and CDR2 is YYNGEE. V lost 3 bases to trimming and J lost 7 bases, with 14 bases between them. The CDR3 spans 13 residues. The CDR3 loop reads CASSAPPRGEQYF. The CDR3 DNA reads TGTGCCAGCAGCGCCCCCCCCCGGGGGGAGCAGTACTTC.

The V and J genes are TRBV10-2 and TRBJ2-7, with TRBD2 identical over 11 bases. Germline CDR1 reads WSHSY; CDR2 reads SAAADI. The V gene end was trimmed by 1 base and the J gene end by 0 bases; junction bases not matched to a gene: 2. The CDR3 is made up of 16 amino acids. The CDR3 is CASSEFTSGSSYEQYF. CDR3 DNA sequence: TGCGCCAGCAGTGAGTTTACTAGCGGGAGCTCCTACGAGCAGTACTTC.

The chain recombines TRBV2 with TRBJ1-1, with 9 bases lining up with TRBD1. With 2 bases clipped from V and 4 bases from J, the junction kept 5 bases outside the gene matches. Looked up from germline, CDR1 is SNHLY and CDR2 is FYNNEI. This CDR3 contains 15 residues. The CDR3 DNA reads TGTGCCAGCAGTGAAAACAGGGGGCGCGGCACTGAAGCTTTCTTT. Amino acids: CASSENRGRGTEAFF.

V and J are TRBV19 and TRBJ1-4; D call uncertain. V lost 6 bases and J lost 0, with 8 bases in between. The CDR3 is 14 residues long. Germline V gives CDR1 LNHDA, CDR2 SQIVND (reference sequence). The CDR3 protein is CASSKTATNEKLFF. In DNA, the CDR3 is TGTGCCAGTAGCAAAACGGCAACTAATGAAAAACTGTTTTTT.

The genes are TRBV4-2 and TRBJ1-3; no firm D call. V dropped 4 bases and J dropped 0 bases, with 13 bases sitting between them. CDR1 LGHNA and CDR2 YNFKEQ come from the germline V gene. CDR3 size: 16 residues. DNA of the CDR3: TGTGCCAGCAGCCCGGTCCACGGAGACTCTGGAAACACCATATATTTT. Translation: CASSPVHGDSGNTIYF.

The V and J genes are TRBV3-1 (or the pseudogene TRBV3-2) and TRBJ2-7; weak D call: TRBD2 (5 bases). The CDR3 length is 15 residues. Germline loops: CDR1 LGHDT, CDR2 YNNKEL (reference sequence). Trimming removed 1 base from V and 2 bases from J, with 12 bases in between. The CDR3 DNA reads as TGTGCCAGCAGCCAAGTGGGAGCCCCGACCTACGAGCAGTACTTC. Translation: CASSQVGAPTYEQYF.

The chain couples TRBV6-5 to TRBJ2-7; 8 nucleotides align to TRBD1. The CDR3 has 16 amino acids. J gave up 2 bases and V 0 bases, and 6 bases lay outside the gene matches. Per germline, CDR1 MNHEY and CDR2 SVGAGI. The CDR3 DNA sequence: TGTGCCAGCAGTTACTCGGCGTCAGGGGGCCCCTACGAGCAGTACTTC. Protein: CASSYSASGGPYEQYF.

The rearrangement uses TRBV18 and TRBJ1-1, with 12 bases aligning to TRBD1. Germline V lookup: CDR1 KGHSH, CDR2 LQKENI. The CDR3 is 17 residues long. Trimming cost V 5 bases and J 4 bases; bases outside gene matches: 11. CDR3 residues: CASSRTGTGGLGTEAFF. In DNA, the CDR3 is TGTGCCAGCTCAAGAACCGGGACAGGGGGCTTGGGCACTGAAGCTTTCTTT.

This clone was observed a single time. This rearrangement joins TRBV7-3 to TRBJ1-2; D is possibly TRBD1 (6 bases). V was trimmed by 2 bases and J by 2 bases, leaving 12 bases between them. Germline CDR1 SGHTA, CDR2 FQGTGA. This CDR3 is built from 15 residues. CDR3: CASSLGPDRNYGYTF. The CDR3 nucleotides are TGTGCCAGCAGCTTAGGCCCCGACAGGAACTATGGCTACACCTTC.

V usage is TRBV13 and J usage is TRBJ1-5; D possibly corresponds to TRBD1 (6 bases). Germline CDR1 reads PRHDT; CDR2 reads FYEKMQ (reference sequence). The ends were cut back, 8 bases at V and 0 bases at J, with 11 bases in the middle. CDR3 length: 14 amino acids. The CDR3 coding sequence is TGTGCCAGCTCGAGGGGGTTTAGCAATCAGCCCCAGCATTTT. Its protein is CASSRGFSNQPQHF.

This clone was counted once. The rearrangement uses TRBV24-1 and TRBJ2-5; possible D gene TRBD2, 7 bases. This CDR3 has 15 amino acids. The V end lost 4 bases, the J end lost 0 bases, and 11 bases lay between the germline ends. The germline gives CDR1 KGHDR, CDR2 SFDVKD. The CDR3 protein is CATSEGGTYQETQYF. The CDR3 DNA sequence: TGTGCCACCAGTGAGGGAGGGACATACCAAGAGACCCAGTACTTC.

The J gene is TRBJ2-1, the V gene TRBV28, with 13 bases lining up with TRBD2. CDR1 MDHEN and CDR2 SYDVKM come from the germline V gene. CDR3 length equals 18 residues. Trimming took 8 bases from V and 6 from J; bases not matched to a gene: 16. CDR3 nucleotide sequence: TGTGCCAGCGAGACCCAATTAACTAGCGGGAGGGTAGGCAATGAGCAGTTCTTC. Encoded protein: CASETQLTSGRVGNEQFF.

CDR3 nucleotide sequence: TGTGCCAGCAGCCGAATCTCACTAGGATCCTACGAGCAGTACTTC. Translated, it gives CASSRISLGSYEQYF. The rearrangement joins TRBV27 to TRBJ2-7, with D possibly being TRBD2 (5 bases). The CDR3 extends over 15 amino acids. V lost 6 bases and J 1 base, leaving 16 bases between the germline ends. Germline V gene sequence: CDR1 MNHEY, CDR2 SMNVEV (reference sequence).

The chain carries TRBV30 and TRBJ1-5; 10 nucleotides line up with TRBD1. The CDR3 covers 13 residues. The V gene's germline CDR1 is GTSNPN and CDR2 SVGIG (reference sequence). Trimming took 4 bases from V and 4 from J; bases not matched to a gene: 1. CDR3 sequence (DNA): TGTGCCTGGAAGGGACAGGGGAATCAGCCCCAGCATTTT. Translating it yields CAWKGQGNQPQHF.

This chain uses TRBV7-9 with TRBJ2-2, with a weak D call TRBD1 (6 bases). Trimming pared 3 bases from V and 3 bases from J, leaving 11 bases between. CDR1 SEHNR and CDR2 FQNEAQ come from the germline V gene (reference sequence). The CDR3 has 15 amino acids. CDR3 DNA sequence: TGTGCCAGCAGCTTCTTGCAGGGGCACACCGGGGAGCTGTTTTTT. Amino acids: CASSFLQGHTGELFF.

The chain links TRBV18 to TRBJ1-2, with D possibly TRBD1 on 5 matching bases. The CDR3 is 14 residues long. The germline V gene has CDR1 KGHSH and CDR2 LQKENI. Trimming left V 0 bases short and J 4 bases short, with 9 bases between. This CDR3 reads CASSPPGGGYGYTF. In nucleotides, the CDR3 is TGTGCCAGCTCACCACCGGGGGGGGGCTATGGCTACACCTTC.

V and J are TRBV3-1 (or the pseudogene TRBV3-2) and TRBJ2-3, with 11 bases matching TRBD2. Germline CDR1 reads LGHDT; CDR2 reads YNNKEL (reference sequence). CDR3 size: 18 residues. Germline trimming cut 0 bases from V and 2 bases from J; bases unmatched to any gene: 7. CDR3 protein: CASSQELAGASLTDTQYF. In DNA, the CDR3 is TGTGCCAGCAGCCAAGAACTAGCGGGAGCCTCTCTCACAGATACGCAGTATTTT.

The chain links TRBV6-5 to TRBJ1-3, with 7 bases that match TRBD1. Trimming took 6 bases from V and 4 from J; bases not matched to a gene: 6. CDR1 is MNHEY and CDR2 is SVGAGI in the germline V gene. There are 14 residues in the CDR3. The CDR3 loop reads CASRPRGTGNTIYF. Written as DNA, the CDR3 is TGTGCCAGCAGACCCAGGGGGACGGGAAACACCATATATTTT.

CDR3 coding DNA: TGTGCCAGTCGGGGTAGACCCGTAGATACGCAGTATTTT. As protein: CASRGRPVDTQYF. The chain recombines TRBV12-3 or TRBV12-4 with TRBJ2-3; possibly TRBD2 for D (5 bases). The CDR3 sequence is 13 residues long. V was clipped by 9 bases and J by 5 bases, with 15 bases between them.

This chain uses TRBV7-9 with TRBJ2-3, with 8 bases that match TRBD2. V was pared by 4 bases and J by 4 bases, with 4 bases of the junction left unmatched. The CDR3 covers 14 residues. Germline CDR1 SEHNR, CDR2 FQNEAQ (reference sequence). CDR3 protein: CASSSSGSADTQYF. The CDR3 DNA reads TGTGCCAGCAGCTCCAGCGGGAGTGCAGATACGCAGTATTTT.